This TCR beta chain derives from a study of blood T cell repertoires in COVID-19. For the study at large: Sites across the United States, Italy and Spain contributed samples from acute and convalescent COVID-19. PBMCs, B-cell-depleted T cells, or T cells were the source of the cDNA or gDNA that made up the material.

Per the authors' pipeline: Estimated nucleated cell counts came from reference gene primer amplification. Sequencing used immunoSEQ multiplex PCR; TCRdb keeps in-frame clones, though not all of them. That table supplies the V and J calls and clone size; D and trimming were determined from the DNA. The data hold some 200,000 clones, with around four fifths observed a single time. The specimen was peripheral blood. The TCR comes from a woman older than 75 with active or convalescent COVID-19.

The CDR3 coding sequence is TGTGCCACCAGCTCGGGACAGGGATACACAGATACGCAGTATTTT. This encodes CATSSGQGYTDTQYF. The V and J genes are TRBV15 and TRBJ2-3; 9 nucleotides line up with TRBD1. V was pared by 5 bases and J by 2 bases, with 5 bases of the junction left unmatched. Germline CDR1 LNHNV, CDR2 YYDKDF (reference sequence). CDR3 length equals 15 residues.